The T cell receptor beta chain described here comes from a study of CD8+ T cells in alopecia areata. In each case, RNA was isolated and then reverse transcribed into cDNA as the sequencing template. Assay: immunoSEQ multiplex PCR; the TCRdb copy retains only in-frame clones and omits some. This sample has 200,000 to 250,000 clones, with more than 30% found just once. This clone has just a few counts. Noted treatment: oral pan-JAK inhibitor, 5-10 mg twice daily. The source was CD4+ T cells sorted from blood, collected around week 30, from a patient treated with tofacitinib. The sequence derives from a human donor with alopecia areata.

The CDR3 loop reads CAWNRGMNTEAFF. CDR3 bases: TGTGCCTGGAACAGGGGAATGAACACTGAAGCTTTCTTT. The J gene is TRBJ1-1, the V gene TRBV30; 7 bases fit TRBD1. The CDR3 spans 13 residues. J gave up 0 bases and V 4 bases, and 2 bases lay outside the gene matches. Germline CDR1 and CDR2: GTSNPN and SVGIG (reference sequence). The full variable domain, completed using reference TRBV30 and TRBJ1-1, is SQTIHQWPATLVQPVGSPLSLECTVEGTSNPNLYWYRQAAGRGLQLLFYSVGIGQISSEVPQNLSASRPQDRQFILSSKKLLLSDSGFYLCAWNRGMNTEAFFGQGTRLTVV.